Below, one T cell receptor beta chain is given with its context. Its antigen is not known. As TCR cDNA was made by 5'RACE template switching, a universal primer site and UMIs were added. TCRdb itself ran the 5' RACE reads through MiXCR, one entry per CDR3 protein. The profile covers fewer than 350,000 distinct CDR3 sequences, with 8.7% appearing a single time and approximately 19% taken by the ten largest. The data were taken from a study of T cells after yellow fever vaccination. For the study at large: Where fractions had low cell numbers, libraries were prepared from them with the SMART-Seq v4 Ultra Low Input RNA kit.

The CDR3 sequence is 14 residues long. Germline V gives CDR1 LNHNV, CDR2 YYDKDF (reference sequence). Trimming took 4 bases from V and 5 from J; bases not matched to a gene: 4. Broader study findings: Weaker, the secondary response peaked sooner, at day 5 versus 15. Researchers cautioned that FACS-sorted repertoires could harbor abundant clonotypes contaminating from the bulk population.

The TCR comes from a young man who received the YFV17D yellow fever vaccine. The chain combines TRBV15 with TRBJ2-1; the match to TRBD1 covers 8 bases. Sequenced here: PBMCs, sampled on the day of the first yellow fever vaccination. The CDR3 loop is CATSMDRVHNEQFF. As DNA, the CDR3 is TGTGCCACCAGCATGGACAGGGTCCACAATGAGCAGTTCTTC. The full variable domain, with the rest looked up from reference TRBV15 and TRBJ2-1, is DAMVIQNPRYQVTQFGKPVTLSCSQTLNHNVMYWYQQKSSQAPKLLFHYYDKDFNNEADTPDNFQSRRPNTSFCFLDIRSPGLGDTAMYLCATSMDRVHNEQFFGPGTRLTVL.